The 8 T cell receptor beta chains below come from one sample, sequenced in a study of blood T cell repertoires in COVID-19. The data were produced by immunoSEQ multiplex PCR, yet TCRdb's version contains in-frame clones alone and is incomplete. This table holds approximately 240,000 clones, around 85% found once. The sample consisted of peripheral blood. All receptors come from a woman in her thirties or forties with active or convalescent COVID-19.

Notes on this clone: The sample carries other DNA sequences with the same CDR3. V and J are TRBV3-1 (or the pseudogene TRBV3-2) and TRBJ1-2; a possible D gene is TRBD1 (5 bases). The V gene's germline CDR1 is LGHDT and CDR2 YNNKEL (reference sequence). CDR3 size: 18 residues. Trimming cost V 4 bases and J 3 bases, with 24 bases left between them. The CDR3 reads CASSLGGGTGKLYYGYTF. Here the CDR3 DNA reads TGTGCCAGCAGCCTGGGGGGTGGGACGGGGAAATTATACTATGGCTACACCTTC.

V and J are TRBV7-5 and TRBJ2-2; TRBD1 was called by the table and not checked on the DNA. TRBV7-5 is termed a pseudogene. This CDR3 has 16 residues. The DNA of the CDR3 is TGTGTCAGAAGCTTCCGGGACAGGGGACTCACCGGGGAGCTGTTTTTT. It translates to CVRSFRDRGLTGELFF.

This chain uses TRBV29-1 with TRBJ1-2, with a weak D call TRBD1 (6 bases). CDR1 is SQVTM and CDR2 is ANQGSEA in the germline V gene. The CDR3 extends over 14 amino acids. V was cut by 6 bases and J by 6 bases, with 20 bases left in between. CDR3 sequence reads: CSVSPGVGINGYTF. DNA of the CDR3: TGCAGCGTCAGCCCAGGGGTAGGGATTAATGGCTACACCTTC.

The genes are TRBV14 and TRBJ1-1; TRBD1 agrees at 10 bases. V shed 6 bases, J shed 0 bases, and the junction held 7 bases outside the gene matches. This CDR3 contains 16 residues. Germline assignment: CDR1 SGHDN and CDR2 FVKESK. CDR3 sequence: CASSLTGGLLNTEAFF. CDR3 DNA: TGTGCCAGCAGTCTGACAGGGGGCCTCTTGAACACTGAAGCTTTCTTT.

The chain has TRBV5-5 and TRBJ2-7; TRBD2 matches 8 bases. The germline V gene has CDR1 SGHKS and CDR2 YYEKEE (reference sequence). This CDR3 spans 16 amino acids. V lost 4 bases, J lost 2 bases, and 11 bases stayed unmatched. The CDR3 region is CASSPRAGGGTYEQYF. The CDR3 DNA sequence: TGTGCCAGCAGCCCCCGGGCGGGGGGAGGGACCTACGAGCAGTACTTC. Filled out from reference TRBV5-5 and TRBJ2-7, the complete variable domain reads DAGVTQSPTHLIKTRGQQVTLRCSPISGHKSVSWYQQVLGQGPQFIFQYYEKEERGRGNFPDRFSARQFPNYSSELNVNALLLGDSALYLCASSPRAGGGTYEQYFGPGTRLTVT.

The chain links TRBV5-1 to TRBJ2-2; 9 bases line up with TRBD2. This CDR3 is 16 amino acids long. The V gene end was trimmed by 3 bases and the J gene end by 4 bases; junction bases not matched to a gene: 7. The germline V gene encodes CDR1 SGHRS and CDR2 YFSETQ. The CDR3 spells CASSSVAGVTTGELFF. The CDR3 nucleotides read TGCGCCAGCAGCTCAGTAGCGGGGGTGACCACCGGGGAGCTGTTTTTT. Supplemented by reference TRBV5-1 and TRBJ2-2, the full variable domain reads KAGVTQTPRYLIKTRGQQVTLSCSPISGHRSVSWYQQTPGQGLQFLFEYFSETQRNKGNFPGRFSGRQFSNSRSEMNVSTLELGDSALYLCASSSVAGVTTGELFFGEGSRLTVL.

The rearrangement links TRBV13 to TRBJ2-2, with 11 bases lining up with TRBD2. This CDR3 has 20 residues. Germline V gene sequence: CDR1 PRHDT, CDR2 FYEKMQ (reference sequence). J lost 3 bases, V lost 5 bases, and 17 bases had no gene match. Here the CDR3 reads CASSPRLSGGARSYTGELFF. The DNA of the CDR3 is TGTGCCAGCAGCCCCCGTCTTAGCGGGGGGGCTCGATCCTACACCGGGGAGCTGTTTTTT.

The V gene is TRBV5-6, the J gene TRBJ2-7; 7 bases line up with TRBD1. CDR1 is SGHDT and CDR2 is YYEEEE in the germline V gene. The CDR3 runs to 13 residues. The trim removed 4 bases at V and 4 bases at J, leaving 5 bases unmatched. CDR3 in DNA: TGTGCCAGCAGCCGACAGGGCTTATACGAGCAGTACGTC. The encoded protein is CASSRQGLYEQYV.